The present T cell receptor beta chain was sequenced within a study of T cells after yellow fever vaccination. Study background: Preparation of the low-cell-number fractions used SMART-Seq v4 Ultra Low Input.

The V segment lost 5 bases and the J segment 3 bases; nucleotides outside the gene matches: 6. Germline V gene sequence: CDR1 MNHNS, CDR2 SASEGT. The CDR3 totals 15 residues. The sample holds a few counts of this clonotype. TCRdb called the 5' RACE reads again in MiXCR, with one record for every CDR3 protein. This table holds hundreds of thousands of distinct CDR3 sequences, roughly an eighth found once. J is TRBJ2-2 and V is TRBV6-1; 7 bases agree with TRBD1. This sequence was found in a young man who received the YFV17D yellow fever vaccine. The source was PBMCs, collected on the day of the yellow fever booster vaccination. In DNA form, the CDR3 reads TGTGCCAGCAGTCAGATGACAGGGTACACCGGGGAGCTGTTTTTT. This encodes CASSQMTGYTGELFF.